This entry lists 9 T cell receptor beta chains sequenced from one sample in a study of regulatory T cells in long-lasting Graves disease. Time point in this sample: persistent/refractory GD, antithyroid drugs over 5 years with positive TRAb. PBMC-derived RNA was used for the TCR library. In building TCR beta libraries, iRepertoire HTBI primers were used together with Arm-PCR of CDR3 regions. TCRdb fed the multiplex PCR reads into MiXCR, producing one record per CDR3 protein. The sample contains more than 650,000 distinct CDR3 sequences, around 32% of which appear only once. The sample was peripheral blood mononuclear cells (PBMCs), taken when the disease was refractory, from a patient treated with antithyroid drugs. Receptors originate from a female donor with Graves disease.

The J gene is TRBJ2-2, the V gene TRBV12-3 or TRBV12-4; D ambiguous. Trimming shortened V by 8 bases and J by 6 bases, and 13 bases separated the two germline ends. CDR3 length: 13 residues. DNA of the CDR3: TGTGCCAGCCGATTCCGTGGGGCCGGGGAGCTGTTTTTT. Protein sequence: CASRFRGAGELFF.

Written as DNA, the CDR3 is TGTGCCAGCAGCATACCGGGACGCACCACCGGGGAGCTGTTTTTT. Its translation: CASSIPGRTTGELFF. The chain joins TRBV5-4 to TRBJ2-2, with D possibly called TRBD1 or TRBD2 (5 bases each). The length of the CDR3 is 15 residues. From germline, CDR1 is SGHNT and CDR2 YYREEE (reference sequence). Trimming pared 4 bases from V and 4 bases from J, leaving 14 bases between.

Only a few counts were recorded for this clonotype. The gene calls are TRBV30 and TRBJ1-1, with D possibly matching TRBD1 (6 bases). Trimming shortened V by 3 bases and J by 3 bases, and 11 bases separated the two germline ends. The CDR3 loop spans 13 amino acids. Germline-derived CDR1 and CDR2 are GTSNPN and SVGIG (reference sequence). The CDR3 here is CAWRGALDTEAFF. DNA of the CDR3: TGTGCCTGGAGGGGGGCGCTGGACACTGAAGCTTTCTTT.

This clonotype was detected a few times. V usage is TRBV6-1 and J usage is TRBJ1-5, with D unresolved. The CDR3 extends over 15 amino acids. The germline CDR1 and CDR2 sequences are MNHNS and SASEGT. V was clipped by 4 bases and J by 0 bases, with 10 bases between them. The CDR3 loop is CASSGLTDSNQPQHF. CDR3 sequence (DNA): TGTGCCAGCAGTGGACTTACAGATAGCAATCAGCCCCAGCATTTT.

CDR3 coding DNA: TGTGCCAGCAGCGCCTCCAGACAGGGGCCCTACGAGCAGTACTTC. It translates to CASSASRQGPYEQYF. This chain uses TRBV7-6 with TRBJ2-7; 8 positions match TRBD1. V gave up 5 bases and J gave up 2 bases; unmatched junction bases: 8. This CDR3 spans 15 amino acids. Germline V CDR1 and CDR2: SGHVS, FNYEAQ.

The chain couples TRBV6-1 to TRBJ2-7; TRBD1 matches 12 bases. J gave up 7 bases and V 7 bases, and 8 bases lay outside the gene matches. The CDR3 extends over 14 amino acids. Germline values: CDR1 MNHNS, CDR2 SASEGT. CDR3 nucleotide sequence: TGTGCCAGCAATGGCCGGGACAGGGGGCATGAGCAGTACTTC. Protein sequence: CASNGRDRGHEQYF.

This clonotype was observed once. This rearrangement joins TRBV29-1 to TRBJ2-6; D not certain. CDR1 and CDR2 (germline): SQVTM, ANQGSEA. The CDR3 runs to 15 residues. V gave up 6 bases and J gave up 0 bases, with 12 bases separating them. The CDR3 nucleotides are TGCAGCGTCGGCTCATTAAGCTCTGGGGCCAACGTCCTGACTTTC. Translated: CSVGSLSSGANVLTF.

The table lists this clonotype with a few counts. The J gene is TRBJ1-1, the V gene TRBV5-1; D is uncertain. V was pared by 1 base and J by 1 base, with 8 bases between. Germline V CDR1 and CDR2: SGHRS, YFSETQ. This CDR3 has 14 residues. CDR3 bases: TGCGCCAGCAGCTTGAAGGACCCGAACACTGAAGCTTTCTTT. Translation gives CASSLKDPNTEAFF.

This clonotype was seen a few times. The chain carries TRBV29-1 and TRBJ1-1; no firm D call. CDR3 size: 12 residues. CDR1 and CDR2 (germline): SQVTM, ANQGSEA. V gave up 1 base and J gave up 4 bases, with 7 bases separating them. The CDR3 DNA sequence: TGCAGCGTTGAAGCCTCGGTCACTGAAGCTTTCTTT. It specifies CSVEASVTEAFF.